Each of the 22 T cell receptor beta chains below was sequenced from the same sample in a study of tumor-infiltrating T cells and Merkel cell polyomavirus. The wider study: The T cells studied were CD8+ and recognized the Merkel cell polyomavirus KLL epitope.

Robust Merkel cell polyomavirus Large T antigen positivity by immunohistochemistry was seen in all patients' tumors. Profiled with immunoSEQ multiplex PCR; TCRdb holds only in-frame clones, not every one. The data contain 25,000 or so clones, around nine tenths of them singletons. Material: lymph node tissue. The origin of the receptors is a man aged 50 to 60 with Merkel cell carcinoma.

This chain links TRBV28 with TRBJ1-5; D possibly corresponds to TRBD1 (5 bases). This CDR3 is built from 18 residues. V was trimmed by 1 base and J by 2 bases, leaving 18 bases between them. Germline V CDR1 and CDR2: MDHEN, SYDVKM. The CDR3 reads CASSLSGRQPAGNQPQHF. In DNA, the CDR3 is TGTGCCAGCAGTTTATCCGGTAGACAGCCCGCGGGCAATCAGCCCCAGCATTTT.

The chain uses TRBV27 and TRBJ2-5; TRBD2 agrees at 14 bases. This CDR3 has 18 amino acids. V lost 0 bases and J lost 4; bases outside the gene matches: 7. Germline values: CDR1 MNHEY, CDR2 SMNVEV (reference sequence). The CDR3 DNA is TGTGCCAGCAGTTTATCCCCGACTAGCGGGGGGGCCGGAGAGACCCAGTACTTC. Its translation is CASSLSPTSGGAGETQYF.

V usage is TRBV7-3 and J usage is TRBJ2-3; D gene ambiguous. CDR3 length: 14 amino acids. Germline values: CDR1 SGHTA, CDR2 FQGTGA. The V gene lost 5 bases and the J gene lost 1 base, with 10 bases spanning the gap. CDR3 nucleotides: TGTGCCAGCAGCAACCGCCCAGGCACAGATACGCAGTATTTT. Amino acids: CASSNRPGTDTQYF.

This sequence joins TRBV28 and TRBJ1-2; 7 bases agree with TRBD1. The CDR3 has 13 residues. The germline V gene encodes CDR1 MDHEN and CDR2 SYDVKM. Trimming at V came to 4 bases and at J to 8 bases, leaving 7 bases not matched to a gene. CDR3 DNA sequence: TGTGCCAGCAGTTACGGGACAGAAAAAGGCTACACCTTC. Amino acids: CASSYGTEKGYTF.

The gene calls are TRBV19 and TRBJ2-7; 7 bases map to TRBD1. This CDR3 is built from 15 residues. Germline V gene lookup returns CDR1 LNHDA and CDR2 SQIVND (reference sequence). Trimming took 6 bases from V and 0 from J; bases not matched to a gene: 8. This CDR3 reads CASRREQGSSYEQYF. The CDR3 DNA reads as TGTGCCAGTAGACGGGAACAGGGGAGCTCCTACGAGCAGTACTTC. The variable domain in full, with the rest retrieved from reference TRBV19 and TRBJ2-7, is DGGITQSPKYLFRKEGQNVTLSCEQNLNHDAMYWYRQDPGQGLRLIYYSQIVNDFQKGDIAEGYSVSREKKESFPLTVTSAQKNPTAFYLCASRREQGSSYEQYFGPGTRLTVT.

The gene calls are TRBV7-2 and TRBJ1-2, with TRBD1 as a possible D gene (6 bases). The CDR3 is 15 residues long. V shed 5 bases and J shed 7 bases, with 20 bases lying between them. Looked up from germline, CDR1 is SGHTA and CDR2 is FQGNSA. The CDR3 sequence: CASSGHRESRGGYTF. The CDR3 DNA reads as TGTGCCAGCAGCGGACACAGGGAGTCCCGTGGTGGCTACACCTTC. Filled out from reference TRBV7-2 and TRBJ1-2, the complete variable domain reads GAGVSQSPSNKVTEKGKDVELRCDPISGHTALYWYRQSLGQGLEFLIYFQGNSAPDKSGLPSDRFSAERTGGSVSTLTIQRTQQEDSAVYLCASSGHRESRGGYTFGSGTRLTVV.

The rearrangement uses TRBV27 and TRBJ2-1, with D possibly TRBD2 on 5 matching bases. Germline V gene data show CDR1 as MNHEY and CDR2 as SMNVEV (reference sequence). There are 15 residues in the CDR3. The germline V and J ends were trimmed by 3 bases and 6 bases, with 15 bases remaining between them. The CDR3, as DNA: TGTGCCAGCAGTTTCGTCCCCGAGGGCAGCAATGAGCAGTTCTTC. As protein: CASSFVPEGSNEQFF.

The J gene is TRBJ1-2, the V gene TRBV25-1; 7 bases are a match to TRBD1. Trimming cost V 2 bases and J 7 bases; bases outside gene matches: 10. The CDR3 has 15 amino acids. Germline values: CDR1 MGHDK, CDR2 SYGVNS. In DNA, the CDR3 is TGTGCCAGCAGTGAAGGGTGGTCAGGGGGGCCTGGCTACACCTTC. It specifies CASSEGWSGGPGYTF.

The chain links TRBV7-9 to TRBJ2-7, with D tentatively TRBD2 (6 bases). This CDR3 region has 13 residues. With 0 bases removed from V and 4 bases from J, the gap between germline ends came to 7 bases. The V gene's germline CDR1 is SEHNR and CDR2 FQNEAQ (reference sequence). The CDR3 DNA reads TGTGCCAGCAGCTTAGCGGGAGGTTACGAGCAGTACTTC. Translation: CASSLAGGYEQYF.

The rearrangement joins TRBV30 to TRBJ2-7; TRBD2 matches at 7 bases. CDR3 size: 11 residues. Trimming at V came to 5 bases and at J to 5 bases, leaving 3 bases not matched to a gene. Germline assignment: CDR1 GTSNPN and CDR2 SVGIG (reference sequence). The CDR3 nucleotides are TGTGCCTGGGGCGGGAGTAACGAGCAGTACTTC. It is translated as CAWGGSNEQYF.

The J gene is TRBJ1-1, the V gene TRBV5-4, with D possibly matching TRBD1 (5 bases). V lost 3 bases and J lost 0, with 15 bases in between. The CDR3 is made up of 16 amino acids. The germline V gene has CDR1 SGHNT and CDR2 YYREEE (reference sequence). CDR3: CASSSVPRQMNTEAFF. The CDR3 DNA sequence: TGTGCCAGCAGCTCAGTTCCGAGACAGATGAACACTGAAGCTTTCTTT.

CDR3 nucleotides: TGTGCCAGCAGTCTATCCACGACAGGGAGAGAACAGCCCCAGCATTTT. It translates to CASSLSTTGREQPQHF. The rearrangement links TRBV28 to TRBJ1-5; 7 nucleotides agree with TRBD1. V shed 5 bases, J shed 7 bases, and the junction held 14 bases outside the gene matches. Per the germline V gene, CDR1 is MDHEN and CDR2 is SYDVKM. This CDR3 comprises 16 residues. The full variable domain, rest sourced from reference TRBV28 and TRBJ1-5, is DVKVTQSSRYLVKRTGEKVFLECVQDMDHENMFWYRQDPGLGLRLIYFSYDVKMKEKGDIPEGYSVSREKKERFSLILESASTNQTSMYLCASSLSTTGREQPQHFGDGTRLSIL.

The genes are TRBV6-1 and TRBJ2-3; 8 bases match TRBD2. Germline CDR1 reads MNHNS; CDR2 reads SASEGT. The CDR3 consists of 14 residues. Trimming took 6 bases from V and 0 from J; bases not matched to a gene: 2. The CDR3 bases are TGTGCCAGCAGACAGCGGGGGAGCACAGATACGCAGTATTTT. Residues: CASRQRGSTDTQYF.

The chain joins TRBV9 to TRBJ1-4; D gene uncertain. Germline CDR1 SGDLS, CDR2 YYNGEE. V dropped 3 bases and J dropped 8 bases, with 14 bases sitting between them. The CDR3 sequence is 14 residues long. CDR3 loop: CASSARPGWEKLFF. Here the CDR3 DNA reads TGTGCCAGCAGCGCCAGGCCTGGGTGGGAAAAACTGTTTTTT.

The chain combines TRBV7-9 with TRBJ2-5; TRBD1 agrees at 8 bases. Trimming cost V 1 base and J 5 bases; bases outside gene matches: 9. From germline, CDR1 is SEHNR and CDR2 FQNEAQ (reference sequence). This CDR3 has 16 residues. The CDR3 is CASSLGTGLEGETQYF. CDR3 nucleotide sequence: TGTGCCAGCAGCTTAGGGACAGGGTTGGAGGGGGAGACCCAGTACTTC.

This clone was detected only once. This chain connects TRBV12-5 to TRBJ2-3; TRBD2 agrees at 8 bases. Per the germline V gene, CDR1 is LGHNT and CDR2 is FRNRAP. This CDR3 region has 15 residues. Trimming at V came to 6 bases and at J to 0 bases, leaving 5 bases not matched to a gene. The CDR3 nucleotides read TGTGCTAGTGGCCGAGCGGGGGCGAGCACAGATACGCAGTATTTT. It encodes CASGRAGASTDTQYF.

Regarding this clone: Other nucleotide sequences in the sample specify the same CDR3. The chain joins TRBV30 to TRBJ2-7; weak D call: TRBD2 (5 bases). The CDR3 covers 14 residues. CDR1 is GTSNPN, CDR2 SVGIG, per germline (reference sequence). With 1 base removed from V and 0 bases from J, the gap between germline ends came to 10 bases. CDR3 DNA sequence: TGTGCCTGGAGTGGGGGTGGGAGCTCCTACGAGCAGTACTTC. This codes for CAWSGGGSSYEQYF. The whole variable domain, filled in from reference TRBV30 and TRBJ2-7, reads SQTIHQWPATLVQPVGSPLSLECTVEGTSNPNLYWYRQAAGRGLQLLFYSVGIGQISSEVPQNLSASRPQDRQFILSSKKLLLSDSGFYLCAWSGGGSSYEQYFGPGTRLTVT.

The rearrangement links TRBV11-2 to TRBJ2-2, with D maybe TRBD1 (5 bases). From germline, CDR1 is SGHAT and CDR2 FQNNGV. V gave up 5 bases and J gave up 5 bases, with 15 bases separating them. This CDR3 is 15 amino acids long. The CDR3 reads CASSPLTVSTGELFF. CDR3 nucleotides: TGTGCCAGCAGCCCCCTGACAGTTTCGACCGGGGAGCTGTTTTTT.

The chain recombines TRBV5-1 with TRBJ2-7, with 11 bases that match TRBD2. Germline trimming cut 6 bases from V and 7 bases from J; bases unmatched to any gene: 9. Germline lookup yields CDR1 SGHRS and CDR2 YFSETQ. There are 14 residues in the CDR3. In nucleotides, the CDR3 is TGCGCCAGCACCACTAGCGGGGGTTCGCGGGAGCAGTACTTC. This translates into CASTTSGGSREQYF.

This chain connects TRBV7-8 to TRBJ2-5; no definite D call. The CDR3 loop spans 13 amino acids. Germline-derived CDR1 and CDR2 are SGHVS and FQNEAQ. V lost 8 bases and J lost 3, with 13 bases in between. The CDR3 here is CASQLRLKETQYF. CDR3 DNA: TGTGCCAGCCAACTGAGGCTAAAAGAGACCCAGTACTTC. The complete variable domain, with remaining parts taken from reference TRBV7-8 and TRBJ2-5, reads GAGVSQSPRYKVAKRGQDVALRCDPISGHVSLFWYQQALGQGPEFLTYFQNEAQLDKSGLPSDRFFAERPEGSVSTLKIQRTQQEDSAVYLCASQLRLKETQYFGPGTRLLVL.

The genes are TRBV19 and TRBJ2-2, with 7 bases that match TRBD2. The trim removed 3 bases at V and 5 bases at J, leaving 9 bases unmatched. This CDR3 spans 16 amino acids. Germline lookup yields CDR1 LNHDA and CDR2 SQIVND (reference sequence). DNA of the CDR3: TGTGCCAGTAGTATGAGACTAGCCCCGAGGACCGGGGAGCTGTTTTTT. This translates into CASSMRLAPRTGELFF.

This clone was detected once. J is TRBJ1-1 and V is TRBV9; the D gene is possibly TRBD1 (6 bases). CDR3 length: 17 amino acids. CDR1 is SGDLS and CDR2 is YYNGEE in the germline V gene. V was cut by 0 bases and J by 3 bases, with 18 bases left in between. The CDR3 region is CASSVGGAGARDTEAFF. The CDR3 nucleotides are TGTGCCAGCAGCGTAGGGGGAGCAGGGGCAAGGGACACTGAAGCTTTCTTT.